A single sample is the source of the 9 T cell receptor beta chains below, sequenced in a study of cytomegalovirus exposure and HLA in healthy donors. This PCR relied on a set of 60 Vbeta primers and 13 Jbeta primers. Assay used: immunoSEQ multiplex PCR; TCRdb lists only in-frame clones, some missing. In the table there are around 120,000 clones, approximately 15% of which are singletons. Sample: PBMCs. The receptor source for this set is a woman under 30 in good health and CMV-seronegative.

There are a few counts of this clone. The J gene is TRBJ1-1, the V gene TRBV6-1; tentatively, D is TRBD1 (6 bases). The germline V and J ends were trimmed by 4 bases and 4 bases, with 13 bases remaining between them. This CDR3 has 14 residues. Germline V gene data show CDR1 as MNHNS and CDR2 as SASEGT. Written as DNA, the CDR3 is TGTGCCAGCAGTGGAGGGGCCAGGGGCACTGAAGCTTTCTTT. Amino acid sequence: CASSGGARGTEAFF.

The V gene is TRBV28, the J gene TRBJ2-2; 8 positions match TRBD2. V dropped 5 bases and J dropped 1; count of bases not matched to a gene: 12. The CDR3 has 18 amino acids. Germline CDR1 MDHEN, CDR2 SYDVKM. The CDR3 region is CASSRRGGLAGNTGELFF. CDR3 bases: TGTGCCAGCAGTCGGAGGGGTGGGCTAGCGGGGAACACCGGGGAGCTGTTTTTT.

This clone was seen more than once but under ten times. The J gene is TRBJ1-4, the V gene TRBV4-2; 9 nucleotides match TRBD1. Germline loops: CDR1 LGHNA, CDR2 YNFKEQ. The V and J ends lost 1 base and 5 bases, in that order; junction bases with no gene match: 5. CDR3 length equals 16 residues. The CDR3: CASSQGSGQGNEKLFF. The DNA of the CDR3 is TGTGCCAGCAGCCAAGGTAGCGGACAGGGGAATGAAAAACTGTTTTTT.

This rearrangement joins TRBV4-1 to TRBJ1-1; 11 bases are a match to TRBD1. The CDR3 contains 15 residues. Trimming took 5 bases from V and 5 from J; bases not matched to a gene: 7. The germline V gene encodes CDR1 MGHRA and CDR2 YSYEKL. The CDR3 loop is CASSFRGQGVTEAFF. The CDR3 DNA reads TGCGCCAGCAGCTTCCGGGGACAGGGGGTTACTGAAGCTTTCTTT.

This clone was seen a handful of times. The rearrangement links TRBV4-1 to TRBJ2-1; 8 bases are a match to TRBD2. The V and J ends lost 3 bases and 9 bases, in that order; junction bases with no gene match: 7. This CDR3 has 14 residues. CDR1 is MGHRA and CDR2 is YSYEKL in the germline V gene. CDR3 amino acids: CASSQKGAGVEQFF. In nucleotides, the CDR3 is TGCGCCAGCAGCCAGAAGGGAGCGGGAGTTGAGCAGTTCTTC.

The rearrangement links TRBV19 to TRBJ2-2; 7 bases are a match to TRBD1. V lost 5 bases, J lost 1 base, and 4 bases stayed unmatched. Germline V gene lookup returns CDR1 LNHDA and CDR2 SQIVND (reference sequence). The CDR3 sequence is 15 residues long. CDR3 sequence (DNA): TGTGCCAGTAGTCCTTACAGGGGGAACACCGGGGAGCTGTTTTTT. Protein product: CASSPYRGNTGELFF.

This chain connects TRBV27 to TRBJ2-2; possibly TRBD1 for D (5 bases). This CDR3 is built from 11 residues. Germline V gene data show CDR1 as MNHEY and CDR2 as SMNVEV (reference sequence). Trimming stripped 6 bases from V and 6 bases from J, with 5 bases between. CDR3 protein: CASRTAGELFF. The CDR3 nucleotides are TGTGCCAGCAGGACAGCCGGGGAGCTGTTTTTT.

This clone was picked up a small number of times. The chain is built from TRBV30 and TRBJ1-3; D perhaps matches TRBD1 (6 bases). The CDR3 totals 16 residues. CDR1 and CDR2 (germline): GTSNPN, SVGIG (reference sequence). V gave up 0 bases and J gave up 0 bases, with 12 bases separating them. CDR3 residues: CAWSVRRGHSGNTIYF. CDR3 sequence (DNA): TGTGCCTGGAGTGTACGTAGGGGACACTCTGGAAACACCATATATTTT. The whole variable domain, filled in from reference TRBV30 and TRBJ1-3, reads SQTIHQWPATLVQPVGSPLSLECTVEGTSNPNLYWYRQAAGRGLQLLFYSVGIGQISSEVPQNLSASRPQDRQFILSSKKLLLSDSGFYLCAWSVRRGHSGNTIYFGEGSWLTVV.

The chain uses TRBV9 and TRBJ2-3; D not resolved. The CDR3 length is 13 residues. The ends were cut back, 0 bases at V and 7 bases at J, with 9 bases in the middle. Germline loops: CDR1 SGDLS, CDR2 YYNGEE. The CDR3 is CASSVDGLYTQYF. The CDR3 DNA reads TGTGCCAGCAGCGTAGATGGTCTATATACGCAGTATTTT.